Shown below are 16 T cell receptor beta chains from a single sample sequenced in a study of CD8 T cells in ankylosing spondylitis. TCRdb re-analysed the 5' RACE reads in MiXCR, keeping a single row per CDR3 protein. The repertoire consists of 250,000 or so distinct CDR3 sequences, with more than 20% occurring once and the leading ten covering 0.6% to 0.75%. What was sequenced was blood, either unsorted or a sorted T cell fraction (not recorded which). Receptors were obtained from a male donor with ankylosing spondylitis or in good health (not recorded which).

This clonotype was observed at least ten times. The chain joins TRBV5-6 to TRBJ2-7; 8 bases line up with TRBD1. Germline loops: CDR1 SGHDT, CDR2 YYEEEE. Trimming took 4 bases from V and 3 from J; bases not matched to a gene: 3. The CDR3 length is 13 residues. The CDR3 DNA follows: TGTGCCAGCAGCCACACAGGGGGCTACGAGCAGTACTTC. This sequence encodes CASSHTGGYEQYF. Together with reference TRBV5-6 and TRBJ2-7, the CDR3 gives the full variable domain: DAGVTQSPTHLIKTRGQQVTLRCSPKSGHDTVSWYQQALGQGPQFIFQYYEEEERQRGNFPDRFSGHQFPNYSSELNVNALLLGDSALYLCASSHTGGYEQYFGPGTRLTVT.

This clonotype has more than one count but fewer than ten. The chain's CDR3 is CSAQGGEKLFF. The CDR3, as DNA: TGCAGTGCCCAGGGGGGTGAAAAACTGTTTTTT. The chain is built from TRBV20-1 and TRBJ1-4; 7 bases agree with TRBD1. The CDR3 consists of 11 residues. Germline CDR1 is DFQATT and CDR2 is SNEGSKA (reference sequence). J lost 7 bases, V lost 6 bases, and 2 bases had no gene match.

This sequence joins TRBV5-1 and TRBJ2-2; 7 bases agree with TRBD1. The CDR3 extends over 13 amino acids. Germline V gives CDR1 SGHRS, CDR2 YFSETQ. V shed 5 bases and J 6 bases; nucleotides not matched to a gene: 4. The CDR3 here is CASREGTAGELFF. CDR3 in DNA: TGCGCCAGCAGAGAAGGGACAGCCGGGGAGCTGTTTTTT.

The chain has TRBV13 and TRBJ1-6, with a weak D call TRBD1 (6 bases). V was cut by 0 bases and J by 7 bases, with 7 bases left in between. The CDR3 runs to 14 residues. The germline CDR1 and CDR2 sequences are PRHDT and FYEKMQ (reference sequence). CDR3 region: CASSLGDRNSPLHF. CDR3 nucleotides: TGTGCCAGCAGCTTAGGAGACAGGAATTCACCCCTCCACTTT.

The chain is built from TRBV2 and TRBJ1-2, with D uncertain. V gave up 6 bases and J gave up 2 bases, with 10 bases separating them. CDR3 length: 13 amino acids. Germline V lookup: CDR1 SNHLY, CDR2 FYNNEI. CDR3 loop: CASSVTLNYGYTF. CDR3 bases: TGTGCCAGCAGCGTGACACTGAACTATGGCTACACCTTC.

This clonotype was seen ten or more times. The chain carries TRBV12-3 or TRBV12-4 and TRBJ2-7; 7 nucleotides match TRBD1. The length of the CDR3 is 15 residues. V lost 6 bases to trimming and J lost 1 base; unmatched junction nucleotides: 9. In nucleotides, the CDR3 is TGTGCCAGCAGCAAAAGACAGGGTGGATCCTACGAGCAGTACTTC. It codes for CASSKRQGGSYEQYF.

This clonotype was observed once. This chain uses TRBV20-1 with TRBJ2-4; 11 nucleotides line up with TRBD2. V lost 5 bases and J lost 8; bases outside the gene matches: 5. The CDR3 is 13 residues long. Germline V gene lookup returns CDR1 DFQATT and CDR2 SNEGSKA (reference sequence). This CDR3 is CSALAGGPYIQYF. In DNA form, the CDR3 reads TGCAGTGCTTTAGCGGGGGGGCCTTACATTCAGTACTTC.

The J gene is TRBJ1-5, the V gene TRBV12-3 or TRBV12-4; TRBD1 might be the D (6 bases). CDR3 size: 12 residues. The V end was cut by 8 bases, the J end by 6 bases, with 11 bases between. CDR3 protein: CASGIGGQPQHF. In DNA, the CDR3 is TGTGCCAGCGGCATAGGGGGTCAGCCCCAGCATTTT.

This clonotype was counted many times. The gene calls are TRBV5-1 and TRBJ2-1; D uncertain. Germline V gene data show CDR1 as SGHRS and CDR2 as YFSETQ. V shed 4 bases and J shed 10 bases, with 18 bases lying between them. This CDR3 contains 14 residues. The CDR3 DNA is TGCGCCAGCAGCCGGTCCGACTCGATATCCGAGCAGTTCTTC. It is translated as CASSRSDSISEQFF.

The CDR3 sequence: CARRQGSNEQFF. The CDR3 coding sequence is TGTGCCAGAAGACAGGGTAGCAATGAGCAGTTCTTC. The chain carries TRBV12-3 or TRBV12-4 and TRBJ2-1; 7 bases fit TRBD1. V dropped 9 bases and J dropped 6; count of bases not matched to a gene: 5. The CDR3 is made up of 12 amino acids.

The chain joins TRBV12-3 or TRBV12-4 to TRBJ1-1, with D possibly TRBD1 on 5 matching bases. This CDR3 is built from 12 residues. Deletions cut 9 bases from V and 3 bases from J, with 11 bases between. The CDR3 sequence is CASSGIDTEAFF. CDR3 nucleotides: TGTGCCAGTTCAGGGATTGACACTGAAGCTTTCTTT.

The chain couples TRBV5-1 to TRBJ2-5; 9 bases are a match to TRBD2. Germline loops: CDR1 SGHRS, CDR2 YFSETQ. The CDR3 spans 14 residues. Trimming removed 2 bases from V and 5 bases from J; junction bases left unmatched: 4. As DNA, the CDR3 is TGCGCCAGCAGCTTTACGACTAGCGGTGAGACCCAGTACTTC. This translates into CASSFTTSGETQYF.

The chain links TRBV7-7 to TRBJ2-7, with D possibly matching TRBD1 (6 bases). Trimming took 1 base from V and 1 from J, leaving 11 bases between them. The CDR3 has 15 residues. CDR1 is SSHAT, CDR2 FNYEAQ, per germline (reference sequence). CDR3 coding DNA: TGTGCCAGCAGCTTAGGCCCAGGGGCATCCTACGAGCAGTACTTC. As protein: CASSLGPGASYEQYF.

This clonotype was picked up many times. The CDR3 DNA sequence: TGTGCCAGCAGCTGGCGGGCGACGATGAACACTGAAGCTTTCTTT. Residues: CASSWRATMNTEAFF. The V call is TRBV12-3 or TRBV12-4, the J call TRBJ1-1; D not resolved. The CDR3 runs to 15 residues. Trimming cost V 6 bases and J 0 bases, with 14 bases left between them.

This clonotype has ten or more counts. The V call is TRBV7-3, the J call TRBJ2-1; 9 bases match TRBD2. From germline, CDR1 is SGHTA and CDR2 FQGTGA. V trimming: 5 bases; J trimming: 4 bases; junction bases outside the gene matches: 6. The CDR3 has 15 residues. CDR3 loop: CASSRSGGWYNEQFF. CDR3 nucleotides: TGTGCCAGCAGCCGAAGCGGGGGGTGGTACAATGAGCAGTTCTTC.

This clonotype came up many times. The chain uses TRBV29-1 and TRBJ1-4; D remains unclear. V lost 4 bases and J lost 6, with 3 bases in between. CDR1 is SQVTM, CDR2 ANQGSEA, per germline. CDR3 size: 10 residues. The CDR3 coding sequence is TGCAGCGTTGGCGATGAAAAACTGTTTTTT. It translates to CSVGDEKLFF.